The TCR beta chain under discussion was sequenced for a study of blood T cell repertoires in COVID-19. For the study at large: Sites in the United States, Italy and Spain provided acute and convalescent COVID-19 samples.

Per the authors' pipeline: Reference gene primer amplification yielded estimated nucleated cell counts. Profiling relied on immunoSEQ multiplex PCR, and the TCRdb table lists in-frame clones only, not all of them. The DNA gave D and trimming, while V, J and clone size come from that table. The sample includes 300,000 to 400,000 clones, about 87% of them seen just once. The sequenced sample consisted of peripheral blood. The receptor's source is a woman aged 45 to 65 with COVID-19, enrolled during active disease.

The CDR3 DNA sequence: TGTGCCAGCAGCTTAGCGTATAGCGGGACCTACAATGAGCAGTTCTTC. The encoded protein is CASSLAYSGTYNEQFF. The gene calls are TRBV7-9 and TRBJ2-1; 8 nucleotides agree with TRBD2. CDR3 size: 16 residues. The germline V gene has CDR1 SEHNR and CDR2 FQNEAQ (reference sequence). After removal of 0 bases from V and 2 bases from J, the junction contained 3 bases not matched to a gene. Variable domain in full (rest from reference TRBV7-9 and TRBJ2-1): DTGVSQNPRHKITKRGQNVTFRCDPISEHNRLYWYRQTLGQGPEFLTYFQNEAQLEKSRLLSDRFSAERPKGSFSTLEIQRTEQGDSAMYLCASSLAYSGTYNEQFFGPGTRLTVL.